Listed below are T cell receptor beta chains from one sample, sequenced in a study of graft-versus-host responses after intestinal transplantation. Clones were read by immunoSEQ multiplex PCR, and TCRdb kept only the in-frame ones, dropping some. Here the sample spans about 13,000 clones, around 74% being singletons. The input for sequencing was ileum tissue, taken 16 days after intestinal transplant. These receptors originate from a human patient who received an intestinal transplant, so some T cells may come from the graft donor. Both conserved end residues are part of each CDR3. D genes are given only for firm matches. Clone size is given for some rows only: seen once, a few or many times, or a class if the clone is expanded.

TRBJ1-5 | - | once | TRBV18 | 13 | TGTGCCAGCTCTCTTGACGGAGATCAGCCCCAGCATTTT | CASSLDGDQPQHF
TRBJ1-3 | TRBD1 | once | TRBV6-5 | 15 | TGTGCCAGCAGGTCCGGGACAGGGGATGGAAACACCATATATTTT | CASRSGTGDGNTIYF
TRBJ2-3 | - | - | TRBV18 | 16 | TGTGCCAGCTCACCAAAGGGGGAGAGGGCCACAGATACGCAGTATTTT | CASSPKGERATDTQYF
TRBJ2-5 | TRBD1 | - | TRBV7-4 | 16 | TGTGCCAGCAGCTTAGGGGTTCGGGACAGGCTAGAGACCCAGTACTTC | CASSLGVRDRLETQYF
TRBJ2-3 | TRBD2 | once | TRBV9 | 15 | TGTGCCAGCAGCGTAGGGGGCGGGGGTAGAGATACGCAGTATTTT | CASSVGGGGRDTQYF
TRBJ1-3 | TRBD1 | few | TRBV13 | 16 | TGTGCCAGCAGCTTAGAGTACAGGGGGGCTGGAAACACCATATATTTT | CASSLEYRGAGNTIYF
TRBJ1-2 | TRBD1 | - | TRBV13 | 16 | TGTGCCAGCAGCTCGAGCGGCGACAGGGTGATGGGTGGCTACACCTTC | CASSSSGDRVMGGYTF
TRBJ2-7 | TRBD2 | - | TRBV5-1 | 14 | TGCGCCAGCAGCTTTTTTAGCGGGTCCTACGAGCAGTACTTC | CASSFFSGSYEQYF
TRBJ2-5 | TRBD1 | - | TRBV29-1 | 13 | TGCAGCGTGAGCACGGGACAGCAAGAGACCCAGTACTTC | CSVSTGQQETQYF
TRBJ1-2 | TRBD1 | - | TRBV18 | 14 | TGTGCCAGCTCAACAGGGGTCGGAGATTATGGCTACACCTTC | CASSTGVGDYGYTF
TRBJ2-2 | - | - | TRBV6-4 | 17 | TGTGCCAGCAGTGACTCGGGTACGGGGGATAACACCGGGGAGCTGTTTTTT | CASSDSGTGDNTGELFF
TRBJ2-1 | - | - | TRBV7-3 | 14 | TGTGCCAGCACCCCACGGGAGTTGGTCAATGAGCAGTTCTTC | CASTPRELVNEQFF
TRBJ2-7 | TRBD1 | - | TRBV5-1 | 14 | TGCGCCAGCAGCTTGGGACAGGGGGTTTACGAGCAGTACTTC | CASSLGQGVYEQYF
TRBJ2-1 | TRBD2 | - | TRBV4-2 | 14 | TGTGCCAGCAGCCTAGGACTAGCGCCCAATGAGCAGTTCTTC | CASSLGLAPNEQFF
TRBJ2-3 | TRBD2 | - | TRBV5-1 | 15 | TGCGCCAGCGGACCAGCGGGAGTGCTATCGGATACGCAGTATTTT | CASGPAGVLSDTQYF
TRBJ1-1 | - | - | TRBV6-7 | 15 | TGTGCCAGCAGGACGAGGCGGGGACGGGACACTGAAGCTTTCTTT | CASRTRRGRDTEAFF
TRBJ2-7 | - | few | TRBV7-9 | 17 | TGTGCCAGCAGCTTTGGTTCCCTTGGCGGGCCAAACTACGAGCAGTACTTC | CASSFGSLGGPNYEQYF
TRBJ1-6 | - | - | TRBV30 | 16 | TGTGCCTGGAGACAGGACAGATTCTCCTATAATTCACCCCTCCACTTT | CAWRQDRFSYNSPLHF
TRBJ1-2 | TRBD1 | - | TRBV27 | 13 | TGTGCCAGCAGGATTACAGGGGTAGGTGGCTACACCTTC | CASRITGVGGYTF